These 3 T cell receptor beta chains were all obtained from the same sample, sequenced in a study of CD4+ T cells in melanoma. Method: immunoSEQ multiplex PCR; TCRdb's copy keeps in-frame clones and lacks some. Of 140,000 or so clones listed, about nine tenths are singletons. The receptor source for this set is a human donor with melanoma.

The chain uses TRBV5-1 and TRBJ2-5; D may be TRBD1 (5 bases). This CDR3 region has 15 residues. Germline CDR1 is SGHRS and CDR2 is YFSETQ. The ends were cut back, 1 base at V and 2 bases at J, with 12 bases in the middle. The chain's CDR3 is CASSLRGYTQETQYF. The CDR3 DNA is TGCGCCAGCAGCTTGAGGGGCTATACTCAAGAGACCCAGTACTTC.

V and J are TRBV7-3 and TRBJ2-2; D gene uncertain. Germline V gene lookup returns CDR1 SGHTA and CDR2 FQGTGA. This CDR3 spans 14 amino acids. The V and J ends lost 1 base and 5 bases respectively, with 8 bases between them. CDR3 loop: CASSLSGSTGELFF. The CDR3, as DNA: TGTGCCAGCAGCTTAAGTGGGTCAACCGGGGAGCTGTTTTTT.

V usage is TRBV2 and J usage is TRBJ2-2, with 8 nucleotides matching TRBD2. Losses at the gene ends were 7 bases for V and 6 bases for J; bases not matched to a gene: 7. The CDR3 has 14 residues. Germline CDR1 reads SNHLY; CDR2 reads FYNNEI. The CDR3 region has the DNA TGTGCCAGCACGCGGGGGGCCTATGCCGGGGAGCTGTTTTTT. This encodes CASTRGAYAGELFF.